This T cell receptor beta chain was recorded in a study of memory CD4+ T cells and cytomegalovirus serostatus. Points on this clone: The antigen is unknown.

Profiled with immunoSEQ multiplex PCR; TCRdb holds only in-frame clones, not every one. Counted here are 56,000 or so clones, over 80% occurring once; the ten biggest clones make up approximately 0.44%. Whole-study results and caveats: Each of 60 to 80 CMV-associated TCRbeta sequences occurred in one to five individuals.

The sort gate was single viable CD3+CD4+CD8-CD45RO+ cells for memory CD4+ T cells. Serostatus was set by detecting CMV pp150, pp28, p38, p52 IgG. Trimming removed 8 bases at V and 0 bases at J, with 19 bases between. The CDR3 consists of 16 residues. In germline, CDR1 is SGHTA, CDR2 FQGNSA. The material sequenced was memory CD4+ T cells from blood. The chain is built from TRBV7-2 and TRBJ1-2; D is ambiguous. The receptor was derived from an adult in good health and CMV-seronegative. CDR3: CASHQSFDGTNYGYTF. As DNA, the CDR3 is TGTGCCAGCCACCAATCCTTCGACGGTACTAACTATGGCTACACCTTC.